The sequence of this TCR beta chain was determined in a study of T cell responses to AZD1222 COVID-19 vaccine. Study-wide findings and caveats: Seropositivity was recorded at baseline in only 6 or 7 AZD1222 recipients. The study reported that nearly half of spike-specific TCRs target unmutated variant regions. The donor cohort was predominantly white British with a female majority, and clonal diversity may have been underestimated. Spike-wide coverage was observed for vaccine-associated CD4 TCRs, with dominant responses at 160-218 and 743-854.

With regard to this clone: Its matching antigen is unknown.

V was cut by 2 bases and J by 6 bases, with 11 bases left in between. The CDR3 runs 15 residues. Germline V CDR1 and CDR2: LGHDT, YNNKEL (reference sequence). Sequencing was performed with immunoSEQ multiplex PCR; in TCRdb, only in-frame clones are kept and a portion is missing. Of about 55,000 clones in the sample, 70% to 90% were seen once. The sequence was obtained from an adult in good health. The material sequenced was peripheral blood, taken on day 0 of AZD1222 vaccination. The chain recombines TRBV3-1 (or the pseudogene TRBV3-2) with TRBJ1-6, with a weak D call TRBD1 (5 bases). The CDR3 spells CASSQLGRTNSPLHF. CDR3 in DNA: TGTGCCAGCAGCCAACTGGGACGGACTAATTCACCCCTCCACTTT.